Listed below are T cell receptor beta chains from one sample, sequenced in a study of early stage breast cancer tumors. TCRdb keeps only in-frame clones here, not all; method: immunoSEQ multiplex PCR. This sample has 70,000 or so clones; less than 90% occur once, and the top ten carry over 3.5%. Sequenced sample: blood. The origin of the receptors is a person aged 35-50 years with breast cancer. CDR3s include the opening cysteine and the closing phenylalanine or tryptophan. The D gene is left open where the match is weak. A row's size may be missing; if present it is once, few, many or a size class.

v_call	clone_size	j_call	d_call	cdr3_nt	cdr3_aa
TRBV15	NA	TRBJ1-5	NA	TGTGCCACCAGCCCCTGGCTCAATCAGCCCCAGCATTTT	CATSPWLNQPQHF
TRBV29-1	NA	TRBJ1-2	NA	TGCAGCGTTAGTTTAATAAGGGATGGCTACACCTTC	CSVSLIRDGYTF
TRBV11-2	NA	TRBJ1-1	NA	TGTGCCAGCAGCTTAGCGAGGGGGAGTGAAGCTTTCTTT	CASSLARGSEAFF
TRBV7-3	NA	TRBJ2-7	TRBD1	TGTGCCAGCAGCTTAAGACAGGGTGACTACGAGCAGTACTTC	CASSLRQGDYEQYF
TRBV11-2	NA	TRBJ1-2	NA	TGTGCCAGCAGCGCCATCGGGGGCGGTAAGGGCTACACCTTC	CASSAIGGGKGYTF
TRBV30	NA	TRBJ2-7	TRBD1	TGTGCCTGGAGGTCGGGACAGTACAAGGGCTACGAGCAGTACTTC	CAWRSGQYKGYEQYF
TRBV19	NA	TRBJ1-5	NA	TGTGCCAGTACGGAGGGAAGTCAGCCCCAGCATTTT	CASTEGSQPQHF
TRBV28	NA	TRBJ1-1	TRBD1	TGTGCCAGCTCCTCCGCAGGGGGCATGAACACTGAAGCTTTCTTT	CASSSAGGMNTEAFF
TRBV25-1	few	TRBJ2-7	NA	TGTGCCAGCAGTGAAGTGTACGAGCAGTACTTC	CASSEVYEQYF
TRBV14	NA	TRBJ1-2	NA	TGTGCCAGCAGCCAAGATGCTAGGGGGGCAGTGAGGGGCTACACCTTC	CASSQDARGAVRGYTF
TRBV9	NA	TRBJ1-1	NA	TGTGCCAGCAGCGTCAGCCATTCCTCGAACACTGAAGCTTTCTTT	CASSVSHSSNTEAFF
TRBV4-1	NA	TRBJ1-2	NA	TGCGCCAGCAGCCCGTACGAGAGGGCCGACTATGGCTACACCTTC	CASSPYERADYGYTF
TRBV27	NA	TRBJ2-3	TRBD2	TGTGCCAGCAGGGCTCTAGCGGGAGGAGCAGATACGCAGTATTTT	CASRALAGGADTQYF
TRBV11-2	NA	TRBJ2-6	NA	TGTGCCAGCAGCTTAGATGGTGGGAAATCTGGGGCCAACGTCCTGACTTTC	CASSLDGGKSGANVLTF
TRBV10-2	once	TRBJ1-1	NA	TGCGCCAGCAGTCGACAGCTGAACACTGAAGCTTTCTTT	CASSRQLNTEAFF
TRBV7-9	NA	TRBJ2-1	TRBD1	TGTGCCAGCGGACCAACGCCGGGACAGATTTCCTACAATGAGCAGTTCTTC	CASGPTPGQISYNEQFF
TRBV7-9	NA	TRBJ2-1	NA	TGTGCCAGCAGCTTTGTTGATGAGCAGTTCTTC	CASSFVDEQFF
TRBV10-2	NA	TRBJ2-1	NA	TGCGCCAGCAGGCCCACAGGGAAGCAAGGTGAGCAGTTCTTC	CASRPTGKQGEQFF
TRBV7-8	few	TRBJ1-1	NA	TGTGCCAGCAGCCTAAGGATCGTGGCTACTGAAGCTTTCTTT	CASSLRIVATEAFF
TRBV28	NA	TRBJ2-7	NA	TGTGCCAGCAGTTTACCCAACAGCTACGAGCAGTACTTC	CASSLPNSYEQYF
TRBV2	once	TRBJ2-2	TRBD2	TGTGCCAGCAGGAAGGAGACTAGCGTGGGTCCCGGGGAGCTGTTTTTT	CASRKETSVGPGELFF
TRBV18	NA	TRBJ1-1	NA	TGTGCCAGCTCCTCGGAGGGAGGTTATGGCACTGAAGCTTTCTTT	CASSSEGGYGTEAFF
TRBV9	NA	TRBJ2-5	TRBD2	TGTGCCAGCAGCGGGGGGACTAGCGGCCAAGAGACCCAGTACTTC	CASSGGTSGQETQYF
TRBV27	NA	TRBJ2-3	NA	TGTGCCAGCAGTTCCCGAGATACGCAGTATTTT	CASSSRDTQYF
TRBV19	NA	TRBJ2-3	NA	TGTGCCAGTAGTATTTCGGCCCGCACAGATACGCAGTATTTT	CASSISARTDTQYF
TRBV29-1	once	TRBJ2-4	NA	TGCAGCGGTTGGGTAGCCAAAAACATTCAGTACTTC	CSGWVAKNIQYF
TRBV7-3	NA	TRBJ2-1	NA	TGTGCCAGCAGCTTAGACGGGGGCGTTACTGAGCAGTTCTTC	CASSLDGGVTEQFF
TRBV11-3	NA	TRBJ2-1	NA	TGTGCCAGCGTCTTATGGGCTCTCTTTCTTGAGCAGTTCTTC	CASVLWALFLEQFF